This T cell receptor beta chain came from a study of TIL therapy for anti-PD-1-resistant metastatic lung cancer. The overall study: A few tumors were EGFR-mutant and two were ALK-rearranged.

Findings of the study overall: Treatment-naive, never-smoker and oncogene-addicted patients were overrepresented in this highly selected cohort.

Sequencing used immunoSEQ v3. The data were produced by immunoSEQ multiplex PCR, yet TCRdb's version contains in-frame clones alone and is incomplete. This table holds roughly 7,400 clones, just under 75% found once. Germline lookup yields CDR1 SNHLY and CDR2 FYNNEI. V was cut by 3 bases and J by 0 bases, with 9 bases left in between. CDR3 size: 15 residues. Time point noted: pre-treatment sample, taken before nivolumab and TIL therapy. Most excised metastases sampled were pleural nodules or supraclavicular lymph nodes. This clone was picked up a small number of times. Its antigen is unknown. The V call is TRBV2, the J call TRBJ1-5, with a weak D call TRBD1 (5 bases). The source was tumor tissue, collected at baseline. The sequence was obtained from a person between 25 and 79 years old with non-small cell lung cancer. CDR3 sequence reads: CASSDLDISNQPQHF. In DNA, the CDR3 is TGTGCCAGCAGTGACCTGGACATTAGCAATCAGCCCCAGCATTTT.